A single sample is the source of the 26 T cell receptor beta chains below, sequenced in a study of T cells in Graves' hyperthyroidism and ophthalmopathy (dated by TCRdb to 2018 to 2020). Library preparation was by multiplex PCR. Sequenced on an Illumina HiSeq 2000. TCR beta CDR3 regions were amplified from RNA transcripts. The first round of RT-PCR for the TCR CDR3 was performed with the HTBI primer set and the Qiagen OneStep RT-PCR kit. TCRdb reprocessing: public reads trimmed at Q25 with fastp, clones called with MiXCR, in-frame beta chains kept. Identical CDR3 proteins give one entry, which carries the most common genes and DNA. The sample table holds nearly 600,000 distinct CDR3 sequences, of which approximately 15% were seen once. Less than 9% of the sample is taken by the ten largest. Sequences were obtained from blood. The receptors shown here come from a woman under 30 with Graves' ophthalmopathy.

Many counts were recorded for this clonotype. V gene TRBV27 combines with J gene TRBJ2-5; TRBD1 aligns across 7 bases. The CDR3 runs 15 residues. V lost 0 bases to trimming and J lost 2 bases; unmatched junction nucleotides: 3. The germline V gene encodes CDR1 MNHEY and CDR2 SMNVEV (reference sequence). The DNA for the CDR3 is TGTGCCAGCAGTTTATCGTGGGACAGACAAGAGACCCAGTACTTC. Translating gives CASSLSWDRQETQYF.

This clonotype has only a few counts. The CDR3 sequence: CASSIGGANTEAFF. CDR3 DNA: TGTGCCAGTAGTATTGGAGGCGCGAACACTGAAGCTTTCTTT. The chain has TRBV19 and TRBJ1-1; D remains ambiguous. V lost 3 bases and J lost 1, with 9 bases in between. Germline loops: CDR1 LNHDA, CDR2 SQIVND (reference sequence). CDR3 length: 14 residues.

The count of this clonotype is one. In DNA form, the CDR3 reads TGTGCCAGCAGCTTAGAGGGGCCCCCACGGCCTGGAAACACCATATATTTT. It translates to CASSLEGPPRPGNTIYF. This chain joins TRBV7-9 and TRBJ1-3; D perhaps matches TRBD1 (5 bases). Germline assignment: CDR1 SEHNR and CDR2 FQNEAQ (reference sequence). CDR3 size: 17 residues. Trimming shortened V by 1 base and J by 2 bases, and 15 bases separated the two germline ends.

The chain joins TRBV11-2 to TRBJ2-3, with D tentatively TRBD1 (6 bases). This CDR3 is 17 amino acids long. The germline CDR1 and CDR2 sequences are SGHAT and FQNNGV. Trimming shortened V by 3 bases and J by 1 base, and 17 bases separated the two germline ends. The CDR3 coding sequence is TGTGCCAGCAGCTTGGATCAGGGGAGAGGTGGCACAGATACGCAGTATTTT. Protein product: CASSLDQGRGGTDTQYF.

This clonotype was detected only a few times. The genes are TRBV27 and TRBJ2-5; no definite D call. This CDR3 is 15 amino acids long. In germline, CDR1 is MNHEY, CDR2 SMNVEV (reference sequence). The V and J ends lost 0 bases and 1 base respectively, with 9 bases between them. CDR3 residues: CASSLSGQRQETQYF. CDR3 in DNA: TGTGCCAGCAGTTTATCGGGCCAGCGCCAAGAGACCCAGTACTTC.

This clonotype has at least ten counts. The rearrangement links TRBV2 to TRBJ2-6; tentative D call: TRBD2 (6 bases). V was trimmed by 7 bases and J by 0 bases, leaving 16 bases between them. Germline V CDR1 and CDR2: SNHLY, FYNNEI. The CDR3 is made up of 17 amino acids. Here the CDR3 reads CASTEGRRSSGANVLTF. The DNA of the CDR3 is TGTGCCAGCACGGAGGGGAGGAGGAGCTCTGGGGCCAACGTCCTGACTTTC.

The chain carries TRBV19 and TRBJ1-6; D may be TRBD1 (6 bases). Germline V gene data show CDR1 as LNHDA and CDR2 as SQIVND (reference sequence). The V and J ends lost 5 bases and 10 bases respectively, with 18 bases between them. The CDR3 is made up of 15 amino acids. The CDR3 DNA sequence: TGTGCCAGTAGTTCCAACAGGGTCCTGGAATCACCCCTCCACTTT. Protein sequence: CASSSNRVLESPLHF.

V gene TRBV5-4 combines with J gene TRBJ2-7; D uncertain. Germline V gene data show CDR1 as SGHNT and CDR2 as YYREEE (reference sequence). V lost 0 bases and J lost 4, with 14 bases in between. The CDR3 totals 15 residues. This CDR3 is CASSLGGSFGYEQYF. Here the CDR3 DNA reads TGTGCCAGCAGCTTGGGTGGGTCGTTCGGATACGAGCAGTACTTC.

The chain joins TRBV19 to TRBJ1-5, with D tentatively TRBD1 (6 bases). The V gene's germline CDR1 is LNHDA and CDR2 SQIVND (reference sequence). The CDR3 covers 13 residues. Trimming removed 5 bases from V and 10 bases from J, with 15 bases in between. The CDR3 sequence is CASSADRRGPQHF. As DNA, the CDR3 is TGTGCCAGTAGTGCGGACAGAAGGGGACCCCAGCATTTT. The whole variable domain, remainder taken from reference TRBV19 and TRBJ1-5, is DGGITQSPKYLFRKEGQNVTLSCEQNLNHDAMYWYRQDPGQGLRLIYYSQIVNDFQKGDIAEGYSVSREKKESFPLTVTSAQKNPTAFYLCASSADRRGPQHFGDGTRLSIL.

This clonotype was found a few times. This chain joins TRBV7-6 and TRBJ2-5, with TRBD1 identical over 7 bases. Germline V CDR1 and CDR2: SGHVS, FNYEAQ. The CDR3 sequence is 14 residues long. V shed 5 bases and J 5 bases; nucleotides not matched to a gene: 8. The CDR3 loop reads CASSLRWGQETQYF. The DNA of the CDR3 is TGTGCCAGCAGCCTTCGATGGGGACAGGAGACCCAGTACTTC.

This clonotype was seen repeatedly, ten times or more. The J gene is TRBJ2-2, the V gene TRBV11-3; D perhaps matches TRBD1 (6 bases). Germline loops: CDR1 SGHNT, CDR2 YENEEA. V was shortened by 3 bases and J by 7 bases, with 12 bases between the two germline ends. The CDR3 contains 14 residues. The CDR3 bases are TGTGCCAGCAGCTTTACCGGGACAATCGGGGAGCTGTTTTTT. This sequence encodes CASSFTGTIGELFF. The whole variable domain, remainder taken from reference TRBV11-3 and TRBJ2-2, is EAGVVQSPRYKIIEKKQPVAFWCNPISGHNTLYWYLQNLGQGPELLIRYENEEAVDDSQLPKDRFSAERLKGVDSTLKIQPAELGDSAVYLCASSFTGTIGELFFGEGSRLTVL.

In its sample, this clonotype was seen many times. The chain joins TRBV7-3 to TRBJ1-1; weak D call: TRBD1 (5 bases). CDR1 and CDR2 from the germline V gene are SGHTA and FQGTGA. The CDR3 spans 13 residues. Trimming pared 2 bases from V and 6 bases from J, leaving 10 bases between. The CDR3 coding sequence is TGTGCCAGCAGCTTAGAAAGGGACGCTGAAGCTTTCTTT. Protein product: CASSLERDAEAFF.

In its sample, this clonotype was seen many times. The chain recombines TRBV3-1 with TRBJ1-5; TRBD1 matches at 7 bases. The CDR3 is made up of 15 amino acids. The J segment lost 4 bases and the V segment lost 1 base, leaving 4 bases of the junction unmatched. CDR1 is LGHDT, CDR2 YNNKEL, per germline (reference sequence). The CDR3 sequence: CASSQGQGRNQPQHF. As DNA, the CDR3 is TGTGCCAGCAGCCAAGGACAGGGACGGAATCAGCCCCAGCATTTT.

This chain joins TRBV25-1 and TRBJ1-1; D perhaps matches TRBD1 (5 bases). CDR1 and CDR2 (germline): MGHDK, SYGVNS. Between the trimmed V and J ends, which lost 6 bases and 4 bases, there was a span of 27 bases. The CDR3 contains 18 residues. The CDR3 reads CASRKTRDSKNWGTEAFF. DNA of the CDR3: TGTGCCAGCAGGAAGACGCGGGACTCCAAAAATTGGGGCACTGAAGCTTTCTTT.

The table lists this clonotype with many counts. The chain joins TRBV28 to TRBJ1-5; D gene ambiguous. Trimming left V 4 bases short and J 9 bases short, with 10 bases between. Germline V gene data show CDR1 as MDHEN and CDR2 as SYDVKM. The CDR3 is made up of 12 amino acids. CDR3 in amino acids: CASSSSSVPQHF. For the CDR3, the DNA is TGTGCCAGCAGTTCCTCCTCGGTGCCCCAGCATTTT.

This clonotype occurred a few times. V is TRBV5-4 and J is TRBJ2-1, with D perhaps matching TRBD2 (6 bases). CDR3 length equals 13 residues. Germline CDR1 SGHNT, CDR2 YYREEE (reference sequence). The V end lost 0 bases, the J end lost 8 bases, and 9 bases lay between the germline ends. DNA for the CDR3: TGTGCCAGCAGCTTGGCCCAGCGGGATGAGCAGTTCTTC. Encoded protein: CASSLAQRDEQFF.

This clonotype came up a few times. This chain joins TRBV5-4 and TRBJ2-5, with TRBD2 matching over 14 bases. Germline V gene lookup returns CDR1 SGHNT and CDR2 YYREEE (reference sequence). This CDR3 region has 17 residues. V lost 3 bases, J lost 5 bases, and 9 bases stayed unmatched. The CDR3 sequence is CASSSPGTSGSQETQYF. The CDR3 nucleotides read TGTGCCAGCAGCTCTCCAGGGACTAGCGGGAGTCAGGAGACCCAGTACTTC.

The J gene is TRBJ1-1, the V gene TRBV7-8, with D perhaps matching TRBD1 (5 bases). V was trimmed by 6 bases and J by 8 bases, leaving 19 bases between them. Germline V gene sequence: CDR1 SGHVS, CDR2 FQNEAQ. The CDR3 length is 14 residues. The CDR3 DNA reads as TGTGCCAGCAGTTTTTGGGGGATGTCAATGGAAGCTTTCTTT. Protein product: CASSFWGMSMEAFF.

Ten or more counts support this clonotype. This rearrangement joins TRBV6-1 to TRBJ1-5, with 9 bases that match TRBD1. This CDR3 has 16 residues. Germline V gene data show CDR1 as MNHNS and CDR2 as SASEGT. After removal of 6 bases from V and 0 bases from J, the junction contained 6 bases not matched to a gene. The CDR3 reads CASSRDRARSNQPQHF. The DNA for the CDR3 is TGTGCCAGCAGCCGGGACAGGGCCCGTAGCAATCAGCCCCAGCATTTT.

This clonotype came up many times. J is TRBJ2-1 and V is TRBV5-1, with 7 bases aligning to TRBD1. CDR3 length equals 14 residues. The germline gives CDR1 SGHRS, CDR2 YFSETQ. J lost 6 bases, V lost 4 bases, and 7 bases had no gene match. In DNA, the CDR3 is TGCGCCAGCAGCGGAGAACAGGGGAGCAATGAGCAGTTCTTC. Amino acids: CASSGEQGSNEQFF.

This clonotype was detected many times. The genes are TRBV2 and TRBJ2-4, with a tentative D call TRBD2 (6 bases). Trimming removed 7 bases at V and 4 bases at J, with 17 bases between. Germline values: CDR1 SNHLY, CDR2 FYNNEI. CDR3 size: 15 residues. In nucleotides, the CDR3 is TGTGCCAGCAACCGCCGAGGAGCGGGTAAAAACATTCAGTACTTC. Its protein is CASNRRGAGKNIQYF.

This clonotype was observed a handful of times. J is TRBJ2-6 and V is TRBV7-2, with D uncertain. Trimming cost V 8 bases and J 3 bases, with 26 bases left between them. Germline lookup yields CDR1 SGHTA and CDR2 FQGNSA. This CDR3 comprises 19 residues. This CDR3 is CASSPVRTKTLNGANVLTF. In DNA form, the CDR3 reads TGTGCCAGCTCACCTGTGCGGACCAAAACCCTAAATGGGGCCAACGTCCTGACTTTC.

This clonotype was observed a handful of times. The V and J genes are TRBV4-1 and TRBJ1-2; TRBD1 might be the D (6 bases). The CDR3 has 14 amino acids. The V gene lost 0 bases and the J gene lost 4 bases, with 9 bases spanning the gap. Germline CDR1 reads MGHRA; CDR2 reads YSYEKL. CDR3 sequence: CASSQDRGSYGYTF. CDR3 coding DNA: TGCGCCAGCAGCCAAGATAGGGGGTCCTATGGCTACACCTTC.

The chain joins TRBV16 to TRBJ1-1; perhaps TRBD1 as D (6 bases). V lost 2 bases to trimming and J lost 1 base, with 8 bases between them. The CDR3 is made up of 14 amino acids. Germline values: CDR1 KGHSY, CDR2 FQNENV. The CDR3 DNA reads as TGTGCCAGCAGCCAAGGCAGGGGGAACACTGAAGCTTTCTTT. This translates into CASSQGRGNTEAFF.

This clonotype was counted many times. The chain couples TRBV11-2 to TRBJ2-5; no reliable D call. The germline CDR1 and CDR2 sequences are SGHAT and FQNNGV. Trimming removed 1 base at V and 2 bases at J, with 11 bases between. The CDR3 contains 15 residues. The CDR3 DNA sequence: TGTGCCAGCAGCTTAGGGGAAAGGGAACAAGAGACCCAGTACTTC. This translates into CASSLGEREQETQYF. The whole variable domain, remainder taken from reference TRBV11-2 and TRBJ2-5, is EAGVAQSPRYKIIEKRQSVAFWCNPISGHATLYWYQQILGQGPKLLIQFQNNGVVDDSQLPKDRFSAERLKGVDSTLKIQPAKLEDSAVYLCASSLGEREQETQYFGPGTRLLVL.

This clonotype occurred many times. The chain employs TRBV12-3 or TRBV12-4 and TRBJ2-1; D is unresolved. The ends were cut back, 3 bases at V and 7 bases at J, with 10 bases in the middle. This CDR3 comprises 13 residues. CDR3 protein: CASSLNRWNEQFF. CDR3 sequence (DNA): TGTGCCAGCAGTTTGAACCGATGGAATGAGCAGTTCTTC.